The next 16 T cell receptor beta chains were all read from a single sample in a study of cytomegalovirus exposure and HLA in healthy donors. Primers included in the PCR were 60 Vbeta and 13 Jbeta primers. The protocol was immunoSEQ multiplex PCR, while the TCRdb copy is restricted to in-frame clones and leaves out a portion. This sample has about 160,000 clones, with around 83% found just once. Sequencing was done on a sample of PBMCs. Source of these receptors: a man aged 50-60 years in good health and CMV-seropositive.

The V and J genes are TRBV25-1 and TRBJ2-3, with TRBD2 matching 9 bases. With V trimmed by 3 bases and J by 5 bases, 9 bases remained unmatched. CDR3 length: 16 amino acids. CDR1 and CDR2 (germline): MGHDK, SYGVNS. CDR3 bases: TGTGCCAGCAGTGAGTGGGTAGCGGGAGAGATAGATACGCAGTATTTT. This sequence encodes CASSEWVAGEIDTQYF. Using reference TRBV25-1 and TRBJ2-3 for the parts outside the CDR3, the full variable domain is EADIYQTPRYLVIGTGKKITLECSQTMGHDKMYWYQQDPGMELHLIHYSYGVNSTEKGDLSSESTVSRIRTEHFPLTLESARPSHTSQYLCASSEWVAGEIDTQYFGPGTRLTVL.

The rearrangement links TRBV6-1 to TRBJ1-5, with a possible D match to TRBD1 (5 bases). The V gene's germline CDR1 is MNHNS and CDR2 SASEGT. Between the trimmed V and J ends, which lost 4 bases and 6 bases, there was a span of 16 bases. This CDR3 has 15 residues. In nucleotides, the CDR3 is TGTGCCAGCAGTGTTCCGGGGGGTTGGCGTCAGCCCCAGCATTTT. It encodes CASSVPGGWRQPQHF.

This rearrangement joins TRBV5-6 to TRBJ1-6; D perhaps matches TRBD1 (6 bases). V lost 2 bases to trimming and J lost 7 bases, with 10 bases between them. This CDR3 is 14 amino acids long. Germline V lookup: CDR1 SGHDT, CDR2 YYEEEE. CDR3 protein: CASSFSTGNSPLHF. CDR3 sequence (DNA): TGTGCCAGCAGCTTCAGTACAGGGAATTCACCCCTCCACTTT.

The chain employs TRBV7-3 and TRBJ2-2, with 7 nucleotides matching TRBD2. This CDR3 has 15 amino acids. The J segment lost 4 bases and the V segment lost 5 bases, leaving 7 bases of the junction unmatched. The V gene's germline CDR1 is SGHTA and CDR2 FQGTGA. DNA for the CDR3: TGTGCCAGCAGCACCAGCGGGACCCTCACCGGGGAGCTGTTTTTT. The encoded protein is CASSTSGTLTGELFF.

This clone was counted between two and nine times. The rearrangement uses TRBV29-1 and TRBJ2-3; D is possibly TRBD1 (7 bases). The CDR3 sequence is 14 residues long. The V end was cut by 1 base, the J end by 5 bases, with 13 bases between. Germline V lookup: CDR1 SQVTM, CDR2 ANQGSEA. The CDR3 DNA sequence: TGCAGCGTTGAAGTGGAGGGGGCGAGAGATACGCAGTATTTT. Protein: CSVEVEGARDTQYF.

The V call is TRBV4-1, the J call TRBJ1-1; D gene ambiguous. This CDR3 has 14 residues. Trimming removed 1 base from V and 1 base from J, with 7 bases in between. CDR1 is MGHRA and CDR2 is YSYEKL in the germline V gene. The CDR3 sequence: CASSQVQANTEAFF. The CDR3 nucleotides are TGCGCCAGCAGCCAAGTCCAAGCGAACACTGAAGCTTTCTTT.

The chain joins TRBV9 to TRBJ2-5, with D possibly being TRBD2 (7 bases). CDR3 length equals 15 residues. Germline V CDR1 and CDR2: SGDLS, YYNGEE. V lost 2 bases, J lost 3 bases, and 14 bases lay in between. The CDR3 DNA reads as TGTGCCAGCAGCGTGGGGGGGCGCGGAAAAGAGACCCAGTACTTC. Amino acid sequence: CASSVGGRGKETQYF. Full variable domain (rest looked up from reference TRBV9 and TRBJ2-5): DSGVTQTPKHLITATGQRVTLRCSPRSGDLSVYWYQQSLDQGLQFLIQYYNGEERAKGNILERFSAQQFPDLHSELNLSSLELGDSALYFCASSVGGRGKETQYFGPGTRLLVL.

This clone was detected once. V and J are TRBV6-1 and TRBJ1-1; D ambiguous. Germline V gene lookup returns CDR1 MNHNS and CDR2 SASEGT. Trimming cost V 3 bases and J 4 bases, with 15 bases left between them. CDR3 length equals 15 residues. In DNA, the CDR3 is TGTGCCAGCAGTGATGTTGGTCCCACAGCCACTGAAGCTTTCTTT. As protein: CASSDVGPTATEAFF.

The rearrangement joins TRBV5-6 to TRBJ2-1, with a tentative D call TRBD1 (6 bases). V lost 4 bases and J 7 bases, leaving 15 bases between the germline ends. This CDR3 contains 14 residues. Germline CDR1 and CDR2: SGHDT and YYEEEE. CDR3 in amino acids: CASSPGQLLNEQFF. In DNA form, the CDR3 reads TGTGCCAGCAGCCCCGGACAGCTCCTAAATGAGCAGTTCTTC.

V gene TRBV10-2 combines with J gene TRBJ1-1; 7 bases agree with TRBD1. The CDR3 has 15 residues. J lost 0 bases, V lost 3 bases, and 4 bases had no gene match. CDR1 and CDR2 (germline): WSHSY, SAAADI. CDR3 DNA: TGCGCCAGCAGTGACCTGGGACAGATGAACACTGAAGCTTTCTTT. Translating it yields CASSDLGQMNTEAFF.

The rearrangement joins TRBV6-1 to TRBJ1-3; a weak D match, TRBD1 (6 bases). Per the germline V gene, CDR1 is MNHNS and CDR2 is SASEGT. The V end lost 5 bases, the J end lost 4 bases, and 12 bases lay between the germline ends. This CDR3 has 14 residues. The CDR3 nucleotides read TGTGCCAGCAGTCAGGGGCAGGGAGGAAACACCATATATTTT. Translating it yields CASSQGQGGNTIYF.

The V gene is TRBV11-3, the J gene TRBJ2-3; 9 nucleotides line up with TRBD2. V gave up 5 bases and J gave up 0 bases; unmatched junction bases: 3. CDR1 and CDR2 from the germline V gene are SGHNT and YENEEA. This CDR3 has 15 residues. This CDR3 is CASSPTSGSTDTQYF. CDR3 coding DNA: TGTGCCAGCAGCCCGACTAGCGGAAGCACAGATACGCAGTATTTT.

This sequence joins TRBV5-6 and TRBJ2-2; 9 bases line up with TRBD1. J gave up 7 bases and V 4 bases, and 11 bases lay outside the gene matches. There are 16 residues in the CDR3. Germline CDR1 and CDR2: SGHDT and YYEEEE. The CDR3 reads CASSLLGTGKVGELFF. The CDR3 bases are TGTGCCAGCAGCCTTCTAGGGACAGGGAAAGTCGGGGAGCTGTTTTTT.

The V and J genes are TRBV27 and TRBJ1-5; no clear D. The germline gives CDR1 MNHEY, CDR2 SMNVEV (reference sequence). The germline V and J ends were trimmed by 3 bases and 3 bases, with 12 bases remaining between them. This CDR3 region has 15 residues. DNA of the CDR3: TGTGCCAGCAGTTTCACCGGGAGTATCAATCAGCCCCAGCATTTT. This codes for CASSFTGSINQPQHF.

This clone was detected once. The J gene is TRBJ2-7, the V gene TRBV10-3; the match to TRBD1 covers 8 bases. The germline gives CDR1 ENHRY, CDR2 SYGVKD. The CDR3 totals 15 residues. V shed 3 bases and J 3 bases; nucleotides not matched to a gene: 7. CDR3 sequence reads: CAISDRTGMSYEQYF. The CDR3 DNA is TGTGCCATCAGTGACCGGACAGGGATGAGCTACGAGCAGTACTTC.

V usage is TRBV10-2 and J usage is TRBJ2-2, with 7 bases identical to TRBD1. Germline trimming cut 3 bases from V and 10 bases from J; bases unmatched to any gene: 14. From germline, CDR1 is WSHSY and CDR2 SAAADI. The CDR3 is made up of 16 amino acids. CDR3 sequence (DNA): TGCGCCAGCAGTGACAGGGGGTGGTCATCTAACGAGGAGCTGTTTTTT. Translated, it gives CASSDRGWSSNEELFF.